The present entry profiles one TCR beta chain with its context. The CDR3 is 14 residues long. V was cut by 5 bases and J by 10 bases, with 18 bases left in between. CDR1 is SGHTA, CDR2 FQGNSA, per germline. The sample originates from a study of response to subunit inactivated influenza vaccine. TCRdb re-analysed the RT-PCR reads in MiXCR, keeping a single row per CDR3 protein. The table records 700,000 to 800,000 distinct CDR3 sequences, about 18% of them present only once. The TCR sequence derives from a man aged 45 to 65 who received an inactivated influenza vaccine. The input for sequencing was PBMCs from blood, taken around 5 days after vaccination. The V call is TRBV7-2, the J call TRBJ2-4; tentatively, D is TRBD2 (5 bases). Here the CDR3 DNA reads TGTGCCAGCAGCCCCCGCGAACAGCGGTCTATTCAGTACTTC. Protein: CASSPREQRSIQYF.